Below, 27 T cell receptor beta chains from the same sample are listed, as sequenced in a study of cytomegalovirus exposure and HLA in healthy donors. With 60 Vbeta and 13 Jbeta primers, the PCR was carried out. Produced via immunoSEQ multiplex PCR; TCRdb's table is partial and in-frame only. The data hold about 130,000 clones, with about 66% observed a single time. Sequencing used PBMCs. The receptors here all came from a human donor in good health.

This sequence joins TRBV28 and TRBJ2-5; 10 nucleotides align to TRBD1. The CDR3 totals 17 residues. Germline V gene sequence: CDR1 MDHEN, CDR2 SYDVKM. V shed 3 bases, J shed 5 bases, and the junction held 12 bases outside the gene matches. Here the CDR3 DNA reads TGTGCCAGCAGTTTCCCGTCGGGACAGGGGAGGGGGGAGACCCAGTACTTC. This sequence encodes CASSFPSGQGRGETQYF.

This chain links TRBV4-2 with TRBJ1-4; D gene unclear. V lost 0 bases, J lost 5 bases, and 10 bases lay in between. This CDR3 is built from 15 residues. Germline-derived CDR1 and CDR2 are LGHNA and YNFKEQ. CDR3 in amino acids: CASSQEGGGNEKLFF. DNA of the CDR3: TGTGCCAGCAGCCAAGAAGGAGGCGGGAATGAAAAACTGTTTTTT.

The rearrangement joins TRBV29-1 to TRBJ2-3; 10 positions match TRBD2. Per the germline V gene, CDR1 is SQVTM and CDR2 is ANQGSEA. The CDR3 runs to 15 residues. Trimming took 5 bases from V and 2 from J; bases not matched to a gene: 7. This CDR3 is CSVLGTSATTDTQYF. CDR3 in DNA: TGCAGCGTTCTGGGGACTAGCGCCACCACAGATACGCAGTATTTT.

This chain connects TRBV14 to TRBJ2-3; no clear D. V shed 5 bases and J shed 14 bases, with 14 bases lying between them. Germline-derived CDR1 and CDR2 are SGHDN and FVKESK. CDR3 length equals 11 residues. This CDR3 reads CASSNTDLPYF. The CDR3 DNA follows: TGTGCCAGCAGCAACACAGACCTTCCGTATTTT.

CDR3 in DNA: TGTGCCAGCAGTTTTCTAGCGGGTCGGTGGGCCGGGGAGCTGTTTTTT. The encoded protein is CASSFLAGRWAGELFF. The genes are TRBV28 and TRBJ2-2; 8 bases are shared with TRBD2. CDR1 and CDR2 from the germline V gene are MDHEN and SYDVKM. V lost 3 bases to trimming and J lost 6 bases; unmatched junction nucleotides: 9. This CDR3 spans 16 amino acids.

This clone was counted between two and nine times. The chain has TRBV11-2 and TRBJ2-7; 7 bases map to TRBD2. The ends lost 6 bases at V and 2 bases at J; junction bases unmatched: 13. Germline-derived CDR1 and CDR2 are SGHAT and FQNNGV. The CDR3 extends over 16 amino acids. The CDR3 DNA reads TGTGCCAGCAGATGGGGGTGGCTAGCGGAGCCCTACGAGCAGTACTTC. It yields the protein CASRWGWLAEPYEQYF.

The chain is built from TRBV25-1 and TRBJ2-3; D unresolved. Germline CDR1 is MGHDK and CDR2 is SYGVNS. The CDR3 consists of 17 residues. Trimming removed 6 bases at V and 1 base at J, with 20 bases between. CDR3 loop: CASSPSPTLPGTDTQYF. In DNA, the CDR3 is TGTGCCAGCAGCCCCAGCCCGACTCTGCCCGGCACAGATACGCAGTATTTT.

This rearrangement joins TRBV5-5 to TRBJ1-4; TRBD1 agrees at 7 bases. Trimming cost V 6 bases and J 1 base; bases outside gene matches: 6. Germline V gene data show CDR1 as SGHKS and CDR2 as YYEKEE (reference sequence). The CDR3 consists of 15 residues. The CDR3 protein is CASTRRQGTNEKLFF. Written as DNA, the CDR3 is TGTGCCAGCACCAGACGACAGGGAACTAATGAAAAACTGTTTTTT. Full variable domain (missing parts from reference TRBV5-5 and TRBJ1-4): DAGVTQSPTHLIKTRGQQVTLRCSPISGHKSVSWYQQVLGQGPQFIFQYYEKEERGRGNFPDRFSARQFPNYSSELNVNALLLGDSALYLCASTRRQGTNEKLFFGSGTQLSVL.

The V gene is TRBV28, the J gene TRBJ1-1, with D perhaps matching TRBD1 (5 bases). CDR1 and CDR2 (germline): MDHEN, SYDVKM. V was pared by 3 bases and J by 0 bases, with 8 bases between. The CDR3 runs to 14 residues. The CDR3 protein is CASSFDSMNTEAFF. The CDR3, as DNA: TGTGCCAGCAGTTTTGACAGTATGAACACTGAAGCTTTCTTT. Together with reference TRBV28 and TRBJ1-1, the CDR3 gives the full variable domain: DVKVTQSSRYLVKRTGEKVFLECVQDMDHENMFWYRQDPGLGLRLIYFSYDVKMKEKGDIPEGYSVSREKKERFSLILESASTNQTSMYLCASSFDSMNTEAFFGQGTRLTVV.

In DNA, the CDR3 is TGTGCCAGCAGCGTAGTCACTTCCGCAGGGGATGAGCAGTTCTTC. This encodes CASSVVTSAGDEQFF. V usage is TRBV9 and J usage is TRBJ2-1; a weak D match, TRBD1 (6 bases). The V end was cut by 0 bases, the J end by 8 bases, with 15 bases between. Germline CDR1 reads SGDLS; CDR2 reads YYNGEE. CDR3 size: 15 residues.

This chain joins TRBV25-1 and TRBJ1-1, with D uncertain. Germline V gene sequence: CDR1 MGHDK, CDR2 SYGVNS. The CDR3 spans 11 residues. V gave up 8 bases and J gave up 1 base, with 5 bases separating them. The CDR3 region has the DNA TGTGCCAGCTCCAGGAACACTGAAGCTTTCTTT. Residues: CASSRNTEAFF.

The V and J genes are TRBV2 and TRBJ2-3, with a weak D call TRBD1 (6 bases). The germline CDR1 and CDR2 sequences are SNHLY and FYNNEI. The CDR3 has 14 amino acids. Trimming took 4 bases from V and 0 from J, leaving 8 bases between them. The CDR3 loop reads CASSVDRSTDTQYF. The CDR3 region has the DNA TGTGCCAGCAGTGTTGACAGGAGCACAGATACGCAGTATTTT. Using reference TRBV2 and TRBJ2-3 for the parts outside the CDR3, the full variable domain is EPEVTQTPSHQVTQMGQEVILRCVPISNHLYFYWYRQILGQKVEFLVSFYNNEISEKSEIFDDQFSVERPDGSNFTLKIRSTKLEDSAMYFCASSVDRSTDTQYFGPGTRLTVL.

This chain connects TRBV5-1 to TRBJ2-1; D is uncertain. CDR1 and CDR2 (germline): SGHRS, YFSETQ. V was clipped by 1 base and J by 0 bases, with 5 bases between them. The CDR3 has 14 residues. CDR3 amino acids: CASSLSISYNEQFF. CDR3 DNA sequence: TGCGCCAGCAGCTTGTCCATCTCCTACAATGAGCAGTTCTTC.

The chain has TRBV27 and TRBJ2-1; D is unclear. CDR3 length: 12 amino acids. V was clipped by 5 bases and J by 9 bases, with 11 bases between them. From germline, CDR1 is MNHEY and CDR2 SMNVEV (reference sequence). This chain's CDR3 is CASSPQFGEQFF. The CDR3, as DNA: TGTGCCAGCAGTCCCCAGTTTGGTGAGCAGTTCTTC.

This rearrangement joins TRBV19 to TRBJ1-2; D remains ambiguous. Trimming stripped 3 bases from V and 3 bases from J, with 8 bases between. Germline values: CDR1 LNHDA, CDR2 SQIVND (reference sequence). CDR3 length: 13 amino acids. CDR3 nucleotide sequence: TGTGCCAGTAGTATTGGGCAGGACTATGGCTACACCTTC. Its protein is CASSIGQDYGYTF. Full variable domain (missing parts from reference TRBV19 and TRBJ1-2): DGGITQSPKYLFRKEGQNVTLSCEQNLNHDAMYWYRQDPGQGLRLIYYSQIVNDFQKGDIAEGYSVSREKKESFPLTVTSAQKNPTAFYLCASSIGQDYGYTFGSGTRLTVV.

The chain uses TRBV29-1 and TRBJ1-1; possible D gene TRBD1, 6 bases. Germline CDR1 is SQVTM and CDR2 is ANQGSEA. This CDR3 contains 14 residues. Trimming pared 6 bases from V and 1 base from J, leaving 15 bases between. The CDR3 sequence is CSVLYRAGNTEAFF. The CDR3 bases are TGCAGCGTATTATACAGGGCCGGGAACACTGAAGCTTTCTTT.

The J gene is TRBJ2-1, the V gene TRBV11-3; D may be TRBD2 (6 bases). From germline, CDR1 is SGHNT and CDR2 YENEEA. The CDR3 length is 19 residues. V was clipped by 5 bases and J by 4 bases, with 27 bases between them. This CDR3 is CASSPRRKGLIRDYNEQFF. The CDR3 nucleotides read TGTGCCAGCAGCCCCCGCCGGAAAGGACTAATACGTGATTACAATGAGCAGTTCTTC.

This clone appeared a few times. The rearrangement links TRBV5-1 to TRBJ2-2, with TRBD2 matching 10 bases. Per germline, CDR1 SGHRS and CDR2 YFSETQ. The CDR3 is 16 residues long. The V and J ends lost 2 bases and 0 bases, in that order; junction bases with no gene match: 1. This CDR3 reads CASSLTSGTNTGELFF. The CDR3 coding sequence is TGCGCCAGCAGCTTAACTAGCGGGACGAACACCGGGGAGCTGTTTTTT.

The V and J genes are TRBV7-8 and TRBJ2-1, with 7 bases fitting TRBD2. Germline values: CDR1 SGHVS, CDR2 FQNEAQ. The J segment lost 7 bases and the V segment lost 5 bases, leaving 17 bases of the junction unmatched. The CDR3 runs to 17 residues. Here the CDR3 reads CASSPRKMRERGNEQFF. The CDR3 bases are TGTGCCAGCAGCCCCCGAAAGATGCGGGAGCGGGGAAATGAGCAGTTCTTC.

The V gene is TRBV10-3, the J gene TRBJ2-7, with 9 bases matching TRBD1. This CDR3 comprises 14 residues. J was trimmed by 4 bases and V by 2 bases; bases with no gene match: 3. Germline V gives CDR1 ENHRY, CDR2 SYGVKD. The CDR3 loop is CAISEGQGKYEQYF. The CDR3 coding sequence is TGTGCCATCAGTGAGGGACAGGGGAAATACGAGCAGTACTTC.

The V gene is TRBV14, the J gene TRBJ2-7; no definite D call. The germline gives CDR1 SGHDN, CDR2 FVKESK. V was pared by 1 base and J by 2 bases, with 12 bases between. The CDR3 consists of 15 residues. CDR3 nucleotides: TGTGCCAGCAGCCAAGGTGCGGCGGCAACCTACGAGCAGTACTTC. Translation: CASSQGAAATYEQYF.

This clone was observed a handful of times. The rearrangement links TRBV15 to TRBJ2-7; no clear D gene. Trimming removed 0 bases at V and 6 bases at J, with 6 bases between. The germline CDR1 and CDR2 sequences are LNHNV and YYDKDF (reference sequence). The CDR3 totals 12 residues. The CDR3 loop is CATSRDISEQYF. DNA of the CDR3: TGTGCCACCAGCAGAGATATCAGCGAGCAGTACTTC.

The chain employs TRBV15 and TRBJ2-2; TRBD1 aligns across 10 bases. J lost 4 bases, V lost 5 bases, and 4 bases had no gene match. CDR1 and CDR2 from the germline V gene are LNHNV and YYDKDF (reference sequence). This CDR3 contains 15 residues. The CDR3 sequence is CATSLRTGGTGELFF. The DNA for the CDR3 is TGTGCCACCAGCTTAAGGACAGGGGGCACCGGGGAGCTGTTTTTT.

This chain uses TRBV15 with TRBJ2-5, with unresolved D. Per the germline V gene, CDR1 is LNHNV and CDR2 is YYDKDF (reference sequence). V lost 0 bases and J 2 bases, leaving 10 bases between the germline ends. The CDR3 spans 15 residues. The CDR3 sequence: CATSRDQWPQETQYF. The CDR3 bases are TGTGCCACCAGCAGAGACCAATGGCCACAAGAGACCCAGTACTTC.

This clone was recorded a few times. The rearrangement uses TRBV6-5 and TRBJ2-1, with TRBD2 as a possible D gene (5 bases). Germline values: CDR1 MNHEY, CDR2 SVGAGI. The CDR3 length is 11 residues. Trimming removed 5 bases at V and 9 bases at J, with 8 bases between. CDR3 protein: CASSREGEQFF. CDR3 nucleotides: TGTGCCAGCAGTCGTGAGGGTGAGCAGTTCTTC.

The chain employs TRBV18 and TRBJ1-4, with a tentative D call TRBD1 (6 bases). The V gene lost 0 bases and the J gene lost 10 bases, with 12 bases spanning the gap. The CDR3 spans 14 residues. The germline gives CDR1 KGHSH, CDR2 LQKENI. The CDR3 region has the DNA TGTGCCAGCTCACCACCGGCAGGGGAAGGAAAACTGTTTTTT. As protein: CASSPPAGEGKLFF.

This clone has more than one count but fewer than ten. V usage is TRBV27 and J usage is TRBJ2-5, with D unresolved. V dropped 4 bases and J dropped 5 bases, with 8 bases sitting between them. The CDR3 spans 12 residues. CDR1 MNHEY and CDR2 SMNVEV come from the germline V gene (reference sequence). The CDR3 DNA is TGTGCCAGCAGTTCCCCTCTTGAGACCCAGTACTTC. This sequence encodes CASSSPLETQYF.